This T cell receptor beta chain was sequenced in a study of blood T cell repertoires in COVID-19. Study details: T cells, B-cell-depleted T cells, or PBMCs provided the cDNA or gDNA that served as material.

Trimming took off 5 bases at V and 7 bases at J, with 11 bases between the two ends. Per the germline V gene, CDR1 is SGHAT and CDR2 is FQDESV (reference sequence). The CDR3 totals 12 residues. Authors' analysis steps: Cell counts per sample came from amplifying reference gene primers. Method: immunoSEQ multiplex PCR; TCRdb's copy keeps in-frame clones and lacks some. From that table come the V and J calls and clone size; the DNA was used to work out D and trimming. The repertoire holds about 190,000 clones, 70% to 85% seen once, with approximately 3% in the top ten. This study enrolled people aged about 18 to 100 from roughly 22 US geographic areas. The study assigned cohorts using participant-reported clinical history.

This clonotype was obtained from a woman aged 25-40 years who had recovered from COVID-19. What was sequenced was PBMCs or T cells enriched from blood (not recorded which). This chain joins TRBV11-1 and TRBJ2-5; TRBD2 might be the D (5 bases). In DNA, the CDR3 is TGTGCCAGCAGCGCGGACTTAGTGACCCAGTACTTC. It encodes CASSADLVTQYF.